The clone carrying this T cell receptor (beta chain) occurred many times. Its antigen is undetermined. The CDR3 is cut off 3 residues early in the read; its end comes from the germline J gene. This sample stems from a study of T cell clonality in common variable immunodeficiency. Both groups were predominantly of Caucasian heritage. Blood samples were heparinized, about 4.5 to 9 ml per donor. Study outcomes and limitations: Compared with healthy controls, CVID subjects showed increased TCRbeta clonality, mostly in about a third. Links between repertoire features and CVID complications were heterogeneity-limited.

Trimming took 1 base from V and 6 from J, leaving 6 bases between them. This CDR3 has 13 amino acids. Germline V gene data show CDR1 as KGHSH and CDR2 as LQKENI. The repertoire was sequenced with immunoSEQ multiplex PCR; TCRdb's copy has only in-frame clones and lacks some. The table records around 32,000 clones without singletons, the ten largest covering 3.5% to 4.5%. This TCR was recovered from a person aged 18-70 years in good health. The rearrangement links TRBV18 to TRBJ1-4; D is unclear. The sequencing input was peripheral blood mononuclear cells. The CDR3 region is CASSPQKDEKLFF. The sequenced part of the CDR3 DNA is TGTGCCAGCTCACCACAGAAGGATGAAAAA.